Below, one T cell receptor beta chain is given with its context. The data were taken from a study of blood T cell repertoires in COVID-19. Study in general: In each case, the material was cDNA or gDNA derived from T cells, B-cell-depleted T cells, or PBMCs.

Per germline, CDR1 MNHNS and CDR2 SASEGT. V lost 4 bases and J 8 bases, leaving 24 bases between the germline ends. This CDR3 comprises 18 residues. In the original analysis: Using reference gene primer amplification, nucleated cell counts were estimated. Repertoires were generated with immunoSEQ multiplex PCR, while TCRdb's copy carries only in-frame clones and drops some. D and trimming come from the DNA, and the V and J calls and clone size come from that table. The profile shows some 250,000 clones, around 81% of them singletons. Sample: peripheral blood. This chain links TRBV6-1 with TRBJ1-6, with a weak D call TRBD1 (5 bases). The sequence was obtained from a man aged 25-45 years who had recovered from COVID-19. The CDR3: CASSVRDSQPGIYSPLHF. CDR3 bases: TGTGCCAGCAGTGTCCGGGACTCTCAGCCCGGAATATATTCACCCCTCCACTTT.